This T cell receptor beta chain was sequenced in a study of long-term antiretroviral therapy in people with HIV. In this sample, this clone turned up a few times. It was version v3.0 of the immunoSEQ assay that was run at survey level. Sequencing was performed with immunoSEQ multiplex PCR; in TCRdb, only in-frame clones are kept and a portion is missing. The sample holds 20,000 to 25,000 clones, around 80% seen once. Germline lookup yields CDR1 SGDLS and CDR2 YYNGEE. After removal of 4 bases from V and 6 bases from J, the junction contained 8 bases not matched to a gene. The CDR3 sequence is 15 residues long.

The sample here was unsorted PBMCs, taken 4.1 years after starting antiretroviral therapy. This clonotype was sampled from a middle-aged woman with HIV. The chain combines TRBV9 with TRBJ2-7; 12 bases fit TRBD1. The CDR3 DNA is TGTGCCAGCAGCCTCTCCGGGACAGGGGGCGGCGAGCAGTACTTC. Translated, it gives CASSLSGTGGGEQYF.